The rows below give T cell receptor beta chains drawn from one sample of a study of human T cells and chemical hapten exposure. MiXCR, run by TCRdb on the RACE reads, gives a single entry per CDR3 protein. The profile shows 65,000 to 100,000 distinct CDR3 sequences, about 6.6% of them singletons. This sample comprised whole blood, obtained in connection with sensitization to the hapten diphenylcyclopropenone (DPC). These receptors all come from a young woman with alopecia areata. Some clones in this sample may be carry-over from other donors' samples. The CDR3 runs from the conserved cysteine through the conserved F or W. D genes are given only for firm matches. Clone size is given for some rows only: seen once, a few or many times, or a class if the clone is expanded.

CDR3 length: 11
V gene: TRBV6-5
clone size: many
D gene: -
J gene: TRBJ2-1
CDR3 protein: CATKRGNEQFF
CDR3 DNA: TGTGCCACGAAACGGGGGAATGAGCAGTTCTTC

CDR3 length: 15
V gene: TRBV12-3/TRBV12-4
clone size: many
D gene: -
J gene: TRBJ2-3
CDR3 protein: CASSFPGTSTDTQYF
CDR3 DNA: TGTGCCAGCAGTTTCCCGGGGACTAGCACAGATACGCAGTATTTT

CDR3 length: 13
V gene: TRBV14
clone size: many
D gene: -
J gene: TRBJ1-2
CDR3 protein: CASSPEKDYGYTF
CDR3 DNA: TGTGCCAGCAGCCCCGAAAAGGACTATGGCTACACCTTC

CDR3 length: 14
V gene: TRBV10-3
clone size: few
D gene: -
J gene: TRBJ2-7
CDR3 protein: CAISEALGSNEQYF
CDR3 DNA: TGTGCCATCAGTGAGGCACTGGGGTCCAACGAGCAGTACTTC

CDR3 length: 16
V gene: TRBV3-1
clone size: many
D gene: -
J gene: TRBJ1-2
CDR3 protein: CASSQQATTGPYGYTF
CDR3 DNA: TGTGCCAGCAGCCAACAGGCCACAACAGGGCCCTATGGCTACACCTTC

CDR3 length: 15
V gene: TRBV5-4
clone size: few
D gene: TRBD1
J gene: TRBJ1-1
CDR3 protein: CASSIGQGPNTEAFF
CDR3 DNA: TGTGCCAGCAGCATTGGACAGGGGCCGAACACTGAAGCTTTCTTT

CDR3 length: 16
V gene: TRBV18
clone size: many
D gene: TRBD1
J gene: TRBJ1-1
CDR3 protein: CASSPSAGGPNTEAFF
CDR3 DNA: TGTGCCAGCTCACCAAGTGCAGGGGGGCCGAACACTGAAGCTTTCTTT

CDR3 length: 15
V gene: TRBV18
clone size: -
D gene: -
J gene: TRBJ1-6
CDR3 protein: CASSPSATPNSPLHF
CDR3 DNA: TGTGCCAGCTCGCCCTCGGCCACACCTAATTCACCCCTCCACTTT

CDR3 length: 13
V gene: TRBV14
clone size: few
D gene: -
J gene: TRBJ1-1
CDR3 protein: CASSPQMNTEAFF
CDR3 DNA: TGTGCCAGCAGCCCTCAGATGAACACTGAAGCTTTCTTT

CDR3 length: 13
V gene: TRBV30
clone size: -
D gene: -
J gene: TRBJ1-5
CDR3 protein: CAWSLGLNQPQHF
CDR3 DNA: TGTGCCTGGAGTTTAGGATTGAATCAGCCCCAGCATTTT

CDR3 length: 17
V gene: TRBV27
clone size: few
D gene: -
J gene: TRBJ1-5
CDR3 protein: CASSIGRALGSNQPQHF
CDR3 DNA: TGTGCCAGCAGTATTGGCAGGGCCCTAGGTTCGAATCAGCCCCAGCATTTT

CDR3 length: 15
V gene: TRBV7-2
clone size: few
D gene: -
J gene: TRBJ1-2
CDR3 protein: CASSQVGRLAYGYTF
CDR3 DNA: TGTGCCAGCAGCCAGGTTGGCAGGCTCGCCTATGGCTACACCTTC

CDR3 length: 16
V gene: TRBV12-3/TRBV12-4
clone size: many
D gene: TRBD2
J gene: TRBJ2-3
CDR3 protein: CASSPLTSGSTDTQYF
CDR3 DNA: TGTGCCAGCAGTCCTCTAACTAGCGGGAGCACAGATACGCAGTATTTT

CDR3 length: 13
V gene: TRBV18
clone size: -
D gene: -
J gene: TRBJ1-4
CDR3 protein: CASSGGTNEKLFF
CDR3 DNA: TGTGCCAGCTCCGGGGGCACTAATGAAAAACTGTTTTTT

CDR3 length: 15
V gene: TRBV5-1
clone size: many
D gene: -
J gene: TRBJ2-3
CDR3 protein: CASSFGPQTTDTQYF
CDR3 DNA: TGCGCCAGCAGCTTCGGACCCCAGACCACAGATACGCAGTATTTT

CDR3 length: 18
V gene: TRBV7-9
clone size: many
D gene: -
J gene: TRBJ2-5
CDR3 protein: CASSYMAWGHQQQETQYF
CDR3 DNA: TGTGCCAGCAGCTATATGGCTTGGGGACACCAGCAACAAGAGACCCAGTACTTC

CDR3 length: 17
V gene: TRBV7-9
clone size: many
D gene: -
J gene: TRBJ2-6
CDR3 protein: CASSPGTSRSGANVLTF
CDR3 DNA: TGTGCCAGCAGTCCCGGGACTTCCCGCTCTGGGGCCAACGTCCTGACTTTC

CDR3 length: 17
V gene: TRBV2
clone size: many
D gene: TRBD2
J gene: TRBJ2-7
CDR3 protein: CASREPPGLAGGEEQYF
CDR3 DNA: TGTGCCAGCAGAGAACCCCCCGGACTAGCGGGGGGGGAGGAGCAGTACTTC

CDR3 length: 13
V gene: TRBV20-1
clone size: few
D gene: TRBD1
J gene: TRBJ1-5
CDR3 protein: CSASRDRNQPQHF
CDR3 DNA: TGCAGTGCTAGTAGGGACAGAAATCAGCCCCAGCATTTT

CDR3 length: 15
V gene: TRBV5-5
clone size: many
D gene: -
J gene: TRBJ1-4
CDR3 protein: CASTQGTSTNEKLFF
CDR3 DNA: TGTGCCAGCACCCAGGGGACATCAACTAATGAAAAACTGTTTTTT

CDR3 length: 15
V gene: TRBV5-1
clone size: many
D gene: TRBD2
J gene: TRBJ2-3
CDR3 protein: CASSFSAGGPDTQYF
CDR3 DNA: TGCGCCAGCAGCTTCTCAGCGGGGGGGCCAGATACGCAGTATTTT

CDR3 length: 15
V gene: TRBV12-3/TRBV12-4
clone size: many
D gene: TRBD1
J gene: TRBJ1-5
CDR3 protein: CASRGGTGEDQPQHF
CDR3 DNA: TGTGCCAGCAGGGGCGGGACAGGGGAAGATCAGCCCCAGCATTTT

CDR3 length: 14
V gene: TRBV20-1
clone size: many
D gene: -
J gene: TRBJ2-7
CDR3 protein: CSATSWGLDYEQYF
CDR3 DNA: TGCAGTGCTACGTCCTGGGGGCTGGACTACGAGCAGTACTTC

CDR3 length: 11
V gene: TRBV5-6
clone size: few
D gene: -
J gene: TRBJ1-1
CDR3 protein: CASSLDYEAFF
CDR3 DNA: TGTGCCAGCAGCCTTGATTATGAAGCTTTCTTT

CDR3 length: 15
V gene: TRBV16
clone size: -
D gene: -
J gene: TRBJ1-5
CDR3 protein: CASSQSPGDGQPQHF
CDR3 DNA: TGTGCCAGCAGCCAATCTCCGGGGGACGGTCAGCCCCAGCATTTT

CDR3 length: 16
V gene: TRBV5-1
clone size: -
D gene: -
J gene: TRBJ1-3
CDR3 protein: CASSLAGLSSGNTIYF
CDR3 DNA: TGCGCCAGCAGCTTGGCGGGACTGAGCTCTGGAAACACCATATATTTT

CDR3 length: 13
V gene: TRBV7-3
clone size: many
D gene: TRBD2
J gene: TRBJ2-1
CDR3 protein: CASSDGTNNEQFF
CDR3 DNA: TGTGCCAGCAGCGACGGGACTAACAATGAGCAGTTCTTC

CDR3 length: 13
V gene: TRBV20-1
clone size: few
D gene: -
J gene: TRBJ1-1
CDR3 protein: CSASTAGNTEAFF
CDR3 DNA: TGCAGTGCTAGTACTGCAGGGAACACTGAAGCTTTCTTT

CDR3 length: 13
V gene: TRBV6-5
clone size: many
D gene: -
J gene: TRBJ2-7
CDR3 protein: CASRSPGTDEQYF
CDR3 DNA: TGTGCCAGCAGGTCCCCCGGGACGGACGAGCAGTACTTC

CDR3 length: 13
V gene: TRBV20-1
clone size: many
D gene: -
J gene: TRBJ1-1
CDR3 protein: CSASRGAGTEAFF
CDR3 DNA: TGCAGTGCTTCGAGGGGCGCAGGGACTGAAGCTTTCTTT

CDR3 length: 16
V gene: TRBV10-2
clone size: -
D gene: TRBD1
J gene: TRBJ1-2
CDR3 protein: CATRPGQGAGDYGYTF
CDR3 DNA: TGCGCCACTCGCCCGGGACAGGGGGCCGGGGACTATGGCTACACCTTC

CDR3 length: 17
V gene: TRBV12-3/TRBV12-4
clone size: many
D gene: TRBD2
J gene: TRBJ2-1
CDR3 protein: CASSLFSGSGDYNEQFF
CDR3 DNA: TGTGCCAGCAGTTTATTTAGTGGTAGCGGGGACTACAATGAGCAGTTCTTC

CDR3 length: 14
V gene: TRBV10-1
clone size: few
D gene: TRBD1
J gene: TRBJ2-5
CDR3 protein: CASSDRGGEETQYF
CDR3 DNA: TGCGCCAGCAGTGACCGAGGGGGCGAGGAGACCCAGTACTTC

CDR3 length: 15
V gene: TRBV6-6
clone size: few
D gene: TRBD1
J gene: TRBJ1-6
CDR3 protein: CASSYRDRGNSPLHF
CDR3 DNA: TGTGCCAGCAGTTACCGGGACAGGGGAAATTCACCCCTCCACTTT

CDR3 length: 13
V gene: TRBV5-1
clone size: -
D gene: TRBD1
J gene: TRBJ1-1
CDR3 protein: CASTGTGYTEAFF
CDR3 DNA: TGCGCCAGCACCGGGACAGGGTATACTGAAGCTTTCTTT

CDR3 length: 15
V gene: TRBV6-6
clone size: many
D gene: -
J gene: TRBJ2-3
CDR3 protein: CASSYSTGVADTQYF
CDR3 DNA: TGTGCCAGCAGTTACTCTACTGGGGTCGCAGATACGCAGTATTTT

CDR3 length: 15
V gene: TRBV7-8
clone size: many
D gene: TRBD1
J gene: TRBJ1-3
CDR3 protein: CASSLGAGQGGSIYF
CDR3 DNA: TGTGCCAGCAGCTTAGGGGCCGGACAGGGAGGGTCCATATATTTT

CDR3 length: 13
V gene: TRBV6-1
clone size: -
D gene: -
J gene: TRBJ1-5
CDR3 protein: CATRGHINQPQHF
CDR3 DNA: TGTGCCACCAGGGGACACATCAATCAGCCCCAGCATTTT

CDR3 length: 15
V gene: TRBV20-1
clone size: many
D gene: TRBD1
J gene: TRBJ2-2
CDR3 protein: CSARDDRGNTGELFF
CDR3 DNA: TGCAGTGCTAGAGACGACAGGGGGAACACCGGGGAGCTGTTTTTT

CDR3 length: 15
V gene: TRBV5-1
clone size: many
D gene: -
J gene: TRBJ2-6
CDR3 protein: CASSFPRSGANVLTF
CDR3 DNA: TGCGCCAGCAGCTTCCCCCGCTCTGGGGCCAACGTCCTGACTTTC

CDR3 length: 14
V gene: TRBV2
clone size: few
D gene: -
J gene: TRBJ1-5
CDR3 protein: CASSERRGNQPQHF
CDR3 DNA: TGTGCCAGCAGTGAAAGACGGGGCAATCAGCCCCAGCATTTT

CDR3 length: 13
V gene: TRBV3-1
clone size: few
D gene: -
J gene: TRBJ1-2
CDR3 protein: CASSQGLEGGYTF
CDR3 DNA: TGTGCCAGCAGCCAAGGTTTGGAGGGTGGCTACACCTTC

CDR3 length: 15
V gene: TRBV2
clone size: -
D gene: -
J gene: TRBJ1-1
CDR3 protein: CASGLPQGIRTEAFF
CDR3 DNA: TGTGCCAGCGGTTTGCCCCAAGGTATCCGCACTGAAGCTTTCTTT

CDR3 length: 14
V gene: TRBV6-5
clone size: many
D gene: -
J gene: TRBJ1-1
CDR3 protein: CASSYGGPNTEAFF
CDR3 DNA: TGTGCCAGCAGTTACGGGGGGCCAAACACTGAAGCTTTCTTT

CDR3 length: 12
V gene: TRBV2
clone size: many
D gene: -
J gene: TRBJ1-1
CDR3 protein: CASSVGGIEAFF
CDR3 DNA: TGTGCCAGCAGTGTGGGGGGGATTGAAGCTTTCTTT

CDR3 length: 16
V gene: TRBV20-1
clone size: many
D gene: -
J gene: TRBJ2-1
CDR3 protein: CSARDHGGNSYNEQFF
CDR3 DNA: TGCAGTGCTAGAGATCACGGCGGAAACTCCTACAATGAGCAGTTCTTC

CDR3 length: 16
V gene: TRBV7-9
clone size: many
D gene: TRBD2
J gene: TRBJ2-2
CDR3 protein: CASSPGSGGTAGELFF
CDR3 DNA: TGTGCCAGCAGCCCAGGGAGCGGGGGGACCGCCGGGGAGCTGTTTTTT

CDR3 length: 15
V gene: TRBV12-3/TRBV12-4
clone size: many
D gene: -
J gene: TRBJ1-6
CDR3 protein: CASSLDSSYNSPLHF
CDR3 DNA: TGTGCCAGCAGTTTAGATAGCTCCTATAATTCACCCCTCCACTTT

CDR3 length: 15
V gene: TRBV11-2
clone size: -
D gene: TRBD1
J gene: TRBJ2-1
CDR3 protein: CASSIGTGGYNEQFF
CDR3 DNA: TGTGCCAGCAGCATCGGGACAGGGGGCTACAATGAGCAGTTCTTC

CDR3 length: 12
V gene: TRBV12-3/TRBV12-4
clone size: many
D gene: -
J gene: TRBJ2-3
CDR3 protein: CASSRSTDTQYF
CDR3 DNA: TGTGCCAGCAGTCGCTCCACAGATACGCAGTATTTT